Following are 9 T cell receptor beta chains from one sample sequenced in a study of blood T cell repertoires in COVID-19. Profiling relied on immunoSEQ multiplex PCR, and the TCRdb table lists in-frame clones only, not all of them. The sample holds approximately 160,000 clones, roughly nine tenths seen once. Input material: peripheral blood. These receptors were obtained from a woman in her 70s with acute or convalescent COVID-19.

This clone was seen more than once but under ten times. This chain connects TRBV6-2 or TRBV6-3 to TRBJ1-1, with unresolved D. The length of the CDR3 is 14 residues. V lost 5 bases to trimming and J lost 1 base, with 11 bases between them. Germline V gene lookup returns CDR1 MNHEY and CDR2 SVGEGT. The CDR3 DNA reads TGTGCCAGCAGTACAATCCAGGAGAACACTGAAGCTTTCTTT. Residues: CASSTIQENTEAFF.

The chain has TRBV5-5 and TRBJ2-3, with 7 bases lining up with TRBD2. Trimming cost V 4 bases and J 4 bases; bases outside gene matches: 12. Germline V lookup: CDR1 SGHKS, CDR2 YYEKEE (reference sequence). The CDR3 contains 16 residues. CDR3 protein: CASSEGRGIGADTQYF. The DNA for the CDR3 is TGTGCCAGCAGCGAGGGGAGGGGCATCGGGGCAGATACGCAGTATTTT.

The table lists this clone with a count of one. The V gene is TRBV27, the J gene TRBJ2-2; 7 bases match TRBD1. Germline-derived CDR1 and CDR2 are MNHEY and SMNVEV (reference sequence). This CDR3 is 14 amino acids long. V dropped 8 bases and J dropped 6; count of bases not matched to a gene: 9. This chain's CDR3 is CASGELRGSGELFF. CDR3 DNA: TGTGCCAGCGGGGAGCTCAGGGGGTCCGGGGAGCTGTTTTTT.

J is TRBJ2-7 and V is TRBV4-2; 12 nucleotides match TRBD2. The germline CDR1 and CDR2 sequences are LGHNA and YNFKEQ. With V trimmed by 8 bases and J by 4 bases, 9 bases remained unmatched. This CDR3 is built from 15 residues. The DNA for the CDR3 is TGTGCCAGCTCCACGACTAGCGGGAGAACATACGAGCAGTACTTC. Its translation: CASSTTSGRTYEQYF.

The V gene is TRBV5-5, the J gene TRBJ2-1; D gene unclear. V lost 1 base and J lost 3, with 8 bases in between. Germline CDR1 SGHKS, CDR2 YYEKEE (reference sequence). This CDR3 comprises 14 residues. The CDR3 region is CASSLSLGYNEQFF. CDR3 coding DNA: TGTGCCAGCAGCTTGTCTCTCGGCTACAATGAGCAGTTCTTC.

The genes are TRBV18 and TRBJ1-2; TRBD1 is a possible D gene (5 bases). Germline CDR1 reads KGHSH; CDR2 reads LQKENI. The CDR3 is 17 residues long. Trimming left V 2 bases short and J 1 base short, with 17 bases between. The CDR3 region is CASSPEFQGRINYGYTF. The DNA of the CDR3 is TGTGCCAGCTCACCAGAGTTTCAGGGCAGAATTAACTATGGCTACACCTTC.

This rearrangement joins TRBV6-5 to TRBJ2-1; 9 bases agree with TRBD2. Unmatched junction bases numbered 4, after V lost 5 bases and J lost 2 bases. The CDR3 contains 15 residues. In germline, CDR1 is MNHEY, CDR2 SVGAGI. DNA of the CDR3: TGTGCCAGCAGTCGCGGGGGGGCCGCCTACAATGAGCAGTTCTTC. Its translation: CASSRGGAAYNEQFF.

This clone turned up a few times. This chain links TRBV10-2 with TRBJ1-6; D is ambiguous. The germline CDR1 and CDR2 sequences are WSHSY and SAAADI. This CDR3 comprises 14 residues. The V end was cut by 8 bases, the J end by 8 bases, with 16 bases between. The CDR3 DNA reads TGCGCCAGCTGTGGAACTCCAAATGATTCACCCCTCCACTTT. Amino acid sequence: CASCGTPNDSPLHF.

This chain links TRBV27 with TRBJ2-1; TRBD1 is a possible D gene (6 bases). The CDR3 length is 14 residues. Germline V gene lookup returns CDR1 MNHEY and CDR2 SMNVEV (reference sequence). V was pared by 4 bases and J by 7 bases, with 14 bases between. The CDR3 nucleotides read TGTGCCAGCAGTTCGCCCGTCACAGGGAATGAGCAGTTCTTC. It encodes CASSSPVTGNEQFF.